This T cell receptor beta chain stems from a study of post-analysis software for immune sequencing data. Broader study findings: Compared with controls, patients had more of roughly 5 TRBV segments, including TRBV5-6, TRBV5-1 and TRBV20-1. In multiple sclerosis, normalized Chao1 diversity was significantly below that of controls.

The CDR3 totals 13 residues. Germline V gives CDR1 SGHKS, CDR2 YYEKEE (reference sequence). Prepared TCR beta cDNA libraries contained unique molecular identifiers. TCRdb re-called the PCR reads through MiXCR, storing one row per CDR3 protein. In the table there are about 820,000 distinct CDR3 sequences, under 70% of which are singletons. With respect to this clonotype: Its target is unknown.

The sequencing sample was made of blood. This clonotype was obtained from a girl under 18 with multiple sclerosis. This chain joins TRBV5-5 and TRBJ2-4; D not resolved. The DNA matches TRBJ2-7 better at its end, which makes the J call doubtful. CDR3 DNA: TGTGCCAGCAGCTTAACGGCCGCCAACGAGCAGTACTTC. Protein sequence: CASSLTAANEQYF.